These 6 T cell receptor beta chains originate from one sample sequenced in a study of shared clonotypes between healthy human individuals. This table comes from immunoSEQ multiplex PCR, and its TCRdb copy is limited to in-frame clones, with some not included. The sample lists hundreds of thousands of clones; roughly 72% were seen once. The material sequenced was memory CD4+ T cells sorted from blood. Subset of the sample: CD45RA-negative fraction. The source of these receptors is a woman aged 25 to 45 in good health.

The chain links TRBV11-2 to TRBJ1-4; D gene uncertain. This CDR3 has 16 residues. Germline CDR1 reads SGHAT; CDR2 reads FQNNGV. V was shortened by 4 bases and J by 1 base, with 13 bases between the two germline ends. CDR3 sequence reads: CASSSPRGETNEKLFF. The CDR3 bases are TGTGCCAGCAGCTCACCCCGCGGGGAAACTAATGAAAAACTGTTTTTT.

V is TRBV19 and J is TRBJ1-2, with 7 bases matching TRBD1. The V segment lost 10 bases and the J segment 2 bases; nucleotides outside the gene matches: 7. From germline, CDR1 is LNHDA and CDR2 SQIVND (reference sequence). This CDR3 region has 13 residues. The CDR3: CATARGSNYGYTF. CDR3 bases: TGTGCCACGGCCAGGGGGTCAAACTATGGCTACACCTTC. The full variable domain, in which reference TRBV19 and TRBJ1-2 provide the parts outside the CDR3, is DGGITQSPKYLFRKEGQNVTLSCEQNLNHDAMYWYRQDPGQGLRLIYYSQIVNDFQKGDIAEGYSVSREKKESFPLTVTSAQKNPTAFYLCATARGSNYGYTFGSGTRLTVV.

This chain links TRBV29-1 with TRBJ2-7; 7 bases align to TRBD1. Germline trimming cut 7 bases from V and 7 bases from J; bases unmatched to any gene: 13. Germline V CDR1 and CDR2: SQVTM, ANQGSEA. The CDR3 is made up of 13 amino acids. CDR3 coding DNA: TGCAGCGCTGCACGGACAGGCTCTAGGGAGCAGTACTTC. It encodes CSAARTGSREQYF.

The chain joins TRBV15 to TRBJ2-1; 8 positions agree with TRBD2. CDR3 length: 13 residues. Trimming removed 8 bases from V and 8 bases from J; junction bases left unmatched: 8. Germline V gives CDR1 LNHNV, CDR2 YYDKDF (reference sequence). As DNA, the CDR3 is TGTGCCACCCGAGGGCCGGGAGGGTATGAGCAGTTCTTC. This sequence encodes CATRGPGGYEQFF.

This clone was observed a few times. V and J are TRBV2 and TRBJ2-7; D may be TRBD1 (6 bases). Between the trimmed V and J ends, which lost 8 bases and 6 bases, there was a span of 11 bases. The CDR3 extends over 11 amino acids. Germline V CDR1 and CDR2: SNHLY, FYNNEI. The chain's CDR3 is CASGTQSEQYF. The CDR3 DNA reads TGTGCCAGCGGGACACAGAGCGAGCAGTACTTC.

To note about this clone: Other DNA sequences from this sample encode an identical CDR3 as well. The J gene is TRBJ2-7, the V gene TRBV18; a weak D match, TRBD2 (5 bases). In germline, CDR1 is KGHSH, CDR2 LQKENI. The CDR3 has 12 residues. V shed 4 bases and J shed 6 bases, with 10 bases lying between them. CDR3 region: CASSQTGSEQYF. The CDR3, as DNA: TGTGCCAGCTCACAAACGGGGAGCGAGCAGTACTTC.